A selection of T cell receptor beta chains follows, all from one sample in a study of glioma-infiltrating T cells. TCRdb redid the calling of the multiplex PCR reads with MiXCR, one entry per CDR3 protein. Of over 90,000 distinct CDR3 sequences in the sample, around 30% were seen once. Input material: glioma tissue, nonneoplastic brain tissue, or PBMCs (not recorded which). The receptors shown here come from a human donor with low-grade glioma or glioblastoma, undergoing nonglioma brain surgery, or in good health (not recorded which). CDR3s include the opening cysteine and the closing phenylalanine or tryptophan. A D gene is named only where the DNA matches it firmly. Where a row states a size, it is once, few, many or the class of an expanded clone; other rows omit it.

J: TRBJ2-7
size: NA
D: TRBD2
V: TRBV20-1
DNA: TGCAGTGTGGGCGGGGGTTCCTACGAGCAGTACTTC
CDR3: CSVGGGSYEQYF

J: TRBJ2-7
size: many
D: NA
V: TRBV4-3
DNA: TGCGCCAGCAGCCCAGGGGGGGTTAGACCCTACGAGCAGTACTTC
CDR3: CASSPGGVRPYEQYF

J: TRBJ2-1
size: many
D: NA
V: TRBV28
DNA: TGTGCCAGCAGCACCGTAGGGAATGAGCAGTTCTTC
CDR3: CASSTVGNEQFF

J: TRBJ2-3
size: NA
D: NA
V: TRBV27
DNA: TGTGGCAGTAGTTTCTTTGAGGATACGCAGTATTTT
CDR3: CGSSFFEDTQYF

J: TRBJ1-1
size: few
D: NA
V: TRBV7-9
DNA: TGTGCCAGCAGCTTAAAGGCGAACACTGAAGCTTTCTTT
CDR3: CASSLKANTEAFF

J: TRBJ2-5
size: many
D: NA
V: TRBV27
DNA: TGTGCCAGCAGTCCCGCTGGCGTCCCGGAGACCCAGTACTTC
CDR3: CASSPAGVPETQYF

J: TRBJ1-3
size: many
D: NA
V: TRBV18
DNA: TGTGCCAGCTCACCACCGGGACCGGTGGACACCATATATTTT
CDR3: CASSPPGPVDTIYF

J: TRBJ2-1
size: few
D: NA
V: TRBV4-3
DNA: TGCGCCAGCAGCCAAGGGGGGCTTGGGAATGAGCAGTTCTTC
CDR3: CASSQGGLGNEQFF

J: TRBJ2-7
size: NA
D: TRBD1
V: TRBV5-4
DNA: TGTGCCAGCAGCCTCGGGACAGGGATTTCCTACGAGCAGTACTTC
CDR3: CASSLGTGISYEQYF

J: TRBJ1-3
size: many
D: NA
V: TRBV15
DNA: TGTGCCACCGGGGCGGGTGGAGGTGGAAACACCATATATTTT
CDR3: CATGAGGGGNTIYF

J: TRBJ2-7
size: NA
D: NA
V: TRBV19
DNA: TGTGCCAGTAGTCGCTTAAGCTCCTACGAGCAGTACTTC
CDR3: CASSRLSSYEQYF

J: TRBJ2-7
size: many
D: NA
V: TRBV6-1
DNA: TGTGCCAGCAGTTTCGAGAACTACGAGCAGTACTTC
CDR3: CASSFENYEQYF

J: TRBJ2-1
size: many
D: TRBD2
V: TRBV12-3/TRBV12-4
DNA: TGTGCCAGCAAACCACTAGCGGGGGTTAAGGAGCAGTTCTTC
CDR3: CASKPLAGVKEQFF

J: TRBJ2-7
size: NA
D: TRBD1
V: TRBV14
DNA: TGTGCCAGCAGCCAATTTTTCAGGGGGATCGACGAGCAGTACTTC
CDR3: CASSQFFRGIDEQYF